This T cell receptor (beta chain) was identified during a study of blood T cell repertoires in COVID-19 (dated by TCRdb to 2019 to 2021). With respect to the entire study: Samples covering the acute and convalescent phases of COVID-19 were provided by collaborators in the United States, Italy and Spain. The material from the prospective study consisted of cDNA or gDNA derived from T cells, B-cell-depleted T cells, or PBMCs. Deeply sampled blood TCRbeta repertoires from subjects exposed to, actively infected with, or recovered from COVID-19 were included in the dataset. The repertoires were released in a freely available public database meant as a resource for research on the immune response to SARS-CoV-2. Samples were obtained from the ongoing ImmuneRACE study (first 160 participants) and from about 1,300 subjects provided by 6 global collaborators. Sample metadata almost always included a de-identified subject ID, COVID-19 status, age in years and sex. Where available, HLA class I and class II types were taken from metadata supplied by the sample provider and were not determined by assay-based typing.

TCRbeta CDR3 regions were amplified from genomic DNA using the immunoSEQ Assay, a bias-controlled multiplex PCR. Processing in the source paper ran as follows. The number of nucleated cells in each sample was estimated by amplification of reference gene primers within the assay. Sequence reads were collapsed and filtered to measure the absolute abundance of every unique TCRbeta CDR3 rearrangement. For each sample, productive Simpson clonality was calculated as the square root of Simpson's diversity index across productive rearrangements. Entries here come from immuneACCESS through TCRdb and include only in-frame sequences with V and J called. Some clones fail to appear in such tables; in the studies checked, an unresolved V gene covers under half of the shortfall, and the cause of the remainder is unknown. V and J calls and clone size are those listed in that table; D and trimming were worked out from the DNA. The sample contains about 26,000 clones, 90% of them found a single time. Of the sample, 6% to 9.5% falls within the top ten clones.

In regard to this clone: The antigen this receptor binds is unknown. No much larger clone exists at a distance of one base, and base qualities are not known.

Whole blood was collected in K2EDTA tubes by collaborating institutions according to the institutions' own protocols. For TCRbeta analysis, collaborators shipped samples in one of three forms: frozen whole blood, isolated PBMCs, or DNA extracted from either of those sample types. V has 3 bases trimmed and J has 2 bases trimmed; junction bases matching no gene number 5. CDR1 SGHNT and CDR2 YYREEE are derived from the germline V gene (reference sequence). From its cysteine to its phenylalanine, the CDR3 spans 16 amino acids. CDR3 DNA only is kept here, 48 bases in frame from base 1. Study-level results and caveats: How much clinical and demographic metadata was included differed by source and by participant, and the metadata was provided uncurated.

Specimen: peripheral blood. The chain was built from TRBV5-4 and TRBJ2-3; 11 bases in the middle match TRBD2. The source is a human donor in a cohort sampled during active COVID-19. The base sequence is TGTGCCAGCAGCTCGGGACTAGCGGAGAACACAGATACGCAGTATTTT. This codes for CASSSGLAENTDTQYF.